This is a list of T cell receptor beta chains from one sample in a study of T cell responses to AZD1222 COVID-19 vaccine. Assay used: immunoSEQ multiplex PCR; TCRdb lists only in-frame clones, some missing. The table has about 150,000 clones, 80% to 95% seen once. The sample here was peripheral blood, taken on day 0 of AZD1222 vaccination. The receptors here all came from an adult in good health. Both conserved end residues are part of each CDR3. The order of the fields is V gene, D gene, clone size, J gene, CDR3 protein, CDR3 DNA. The D gene is left open where the match is weak. The size entry is marked missing in some rows and otherwise reads once, few, many or a size class.

V gene: TRBV7-8; D gene: NA; clone size: NA; J gene: TRBJ2-7; CDR3 protein: CASSSPAGIPPYEQYF; CDR3 DNA: TGTGCCAGCAGCTCCCCAGCTGGGATCCCCCCCTACGAGCAGTACTTC
V gene: TRBV3-1/TRBV3-2; D gene: NA; clone size: once; J gene: TRBJ1-3; CDR3 protein: CASRTNSGNTIYF; CDR3 DNA: TGTGCCAGCAGAACAAACTCTGGAAACACCATATATTTT
V gene: TRBV6-4; D gene: TRBD2; clone size: NA; J gene: TRBJ2-1; CDR3 protein: CASSDQTSGSYNEQFF; CDR3 DNA: TGTGCCAGCAGTGACCAGACTAGCGGGTCATACAATGAGCAGTTCTTC
V gene: TRBV12-5; D gene: TRBD1; clone size: NA; J gene: TRBJ1-2; CDR3 protein: CASASTGRDGYTF; CDR3 DNA: TGTGCTAGTGCCTCGACAGGGAGGGATGGCTACACCTTC
V gene: TRBV7-9; D gene: NA; clone size: NA; J gene: TRBJ2-3; CDR3 protein: CASSPVEGVTDTQYF; CDR3 DNA: TGTGCCAGCAGCCCCGTCGAGGGAGTGACAGATACGCAGTATTTT
V gene: TRBV12-3/TRBV12-4; D gene: NA; clone size: NA; J gene: TRBJ2-5; CDR3 protein: CASSLFGETQYF; CDR3 DNA: TGTGCCAGCAGTTTATTTGGGGAGACCCAGTACTTC
V gene: TRBV18; D gene: TRBD2; clone size: NA; J gene: TRBJ2-5; CDR3 protein: CASSPGTSGVETQYF; CDR3 DNA: TGTGCCAGCTCACCGGGGACTAGCGGGGTCGAGACCCAGTACTTC
V gene: TRBV7-2; D gene: TRBD1; clone size: NA; J gene: TRBJ1-5; CDR3 protein: CASSLDRGENQPQHF; CDR3 DNA: TGTGCCAGCAGCCTCGACAGGGGGGAAAATCAGCCCCAGCATTTT
V gene: TRBV18; D gene: NA; clone size: NA; J gene: TRBJ1-4; CDR3 protein: CASSPLWESTNEKLFF; CDR3 DNA: TGTGCCAGCTCACCACTATGGGAGTCAACTAATGAAAAACTGTTTTTT
V gene: TRBV3-1/TRBV3-2; D gene: NA; clone size: few; J gene: TRBJ2-5; CDR3 protein: CASSQGVKETQYF; CDR3 DNA: TGTGCCAGCAGCCAAGGGGTTAAAGAGACCCAGTACTTC
V gene: TRBV7-9; D gene: NA; clone size: NA; J gene: TRBJ2-5; CDR3 protein: CASSLRLQNQETQYF; CDR3 DNA: TGTGCCAGCAGCTTAAGGCTACAGAATCAAGAGACCCAGTACTTC
V gene: TRBV7-9; D gene: TRBD1; clone size: NA; J gene: TRBJ1-6; CDR3 protein: CASSRPGTANYNSPLHF; CDR3 DNA: TGTGCCAGCAGCCGACCCGGGACAGCGAACTATAATTCACCCCTCCACTTT
V gene: TRBV5-1; D gene: TRBD2; clone size: NA; J gene: TRBJ2-3; CDR3 protein: CASSLVAGGNHDTQYF; CDR3 DNA: TGCGCCAGCAGCTTGGTAGCGGGAGGGAATCATGATACGCAGTATTTT
V gene: TRBV7-9; D gene: NA; clone size: NA; J gene: TRBJ1-3; CDR3 protein: CASTVFLNSGNTIYF; CDR3 DNA: TGTGCCAGCACCGTCTTCCTTAACTCTGGAAACACCATATATTTT
V gene: TRBV5-5; D gene: TRBD2; clone size: once; J gene: TRBJ2-5; CDR3 protein: CASRPPRGGGGETQYF; CDR3 DNA: TGTGCCAGCAGACCACCTCGGGGGGGAGGGGGAGAGACCCAGTACTTC
V gene: TRBV4-2; D gene: NA; clone size: NA; J gene: TRBJ1-2; CDR3 protein: CASSPGDVIVYGYTF; CDR3 DNA: TGTGCCAGCAGCCCGGGAGATGTGATCGTTTATGGCTACACCTTC
V gene: TRBV3-1/TRBV3-2; D gene: NA; clone size: NA; J gene: TRBJ1-3; CDR3 protein: CASSLRTSSSGNTIYF; CDR3 DNA: TGTGCCAGCAGCCTCCGGACGTCGAGCTCTGGAAACACCATATATTTT
V gene: TRBV12-3/TRBV12-4; D gene: NA; clone size: NA; J gene: TRBJ1-2; CDR3 protein: CASSFETDYGYTF; CDR3 DNA: TGTGCCAGCAGTTTCGAGACGGACTATGGCTACACCTTC